There are a few counts of the clone carrying this T cell receptor beta chain. The entry originates in a study of beta chain features in type 1 diabetes. Study-level background: All samples combined gave under 110,000,000 sorted cells for examination.

Germline V gene lookup returns CDR1 SGHTA and CDR2 FQGNSA. The CDR3 is 15 amino acids. V shed 2 bases and J shed 0 bases, with 10 bases lying between them. The whole isolated RNA underwent reverse transcription, so sequencing captured expressed TCRB transcripts. Some clones are missing from TCRdb's copy, which holds only in-frame ones; the method was immunoSEQ multiplex PCR. In the table there are about 320,000 clones, 13% to 15% of which are singletons. V usage is TRBV7-2 and J usage is TRBJ1-1; D uncertain. The source of this sequence is a man aged 30-40 years in good health. The specimen was central memory CD4+ T cells from blood. CDR3 in amino acids: CASSLRAALNTEAFF. The CDR3 nucleotides read TGTGCCAGCAGCTTAAGGGCAGCCTTGAACACTGAAGCTTTCTTT.